This T cell receptor beta chain was identified during a study of control samples from healthy donors and cancer patients. Sequenced by immunoSEQ multiplex PCR; TCRdb stores in-frame clones only, minus some. The sample gives about 120,000 clones, around 88% of which show up once; 3% to 4% is in the top ten. CDR3 length: 16 residues. Trimming took 5 bases from V and 5 from J; bases not matched to a gene: 11. The germline V gene encodes CDR1 SGHRS and CDR2 YFSETQ. Sequencing was done on a sample of blood. The receptor's source is a man between 40 and 49 years old in good health. The V call is TRBV5-1, the J call TRBJ2-2; 8 positions agree with TRBD1. In nucleotides, the CDR3 is TGCGCCAGCAGTTTAGGAGGGACAGGCATAACCGGGGAGCTGTTTTTT. This gives the protein CASSLGGTGITGELFF.